The entry that follows covers one TCR beta chain sequence. This sample stems from a study of technical replicates of blood from a handful of donors. TCRdb's table, derived via immunoSEQ multiplex PCR, lists solely in-frame clones and lacks some. The top ten clones hold about 0.27% of a sample with 80,000 to 100,000 clones, 90% to 95% of them seen once. CDR3 length: 13 residues. V lost 3 bases and J 5 bases, leaving 10 bases between the germline ends. Germline V gene lookup returns CDR1 MDHEN and CDR2 SYDVKM. The source material was T cells isolated from PBMCs. This sequence joins TRBV28 and TRBJ1-1; D not resolved. This TCR derives from a human donor in good health. The CDR3 DNA follows: TGTGCCAGCAGTTTTACGGGGTGGACTGAAGCTTTCTTT. This codes for CASSFTGWTEAFF.